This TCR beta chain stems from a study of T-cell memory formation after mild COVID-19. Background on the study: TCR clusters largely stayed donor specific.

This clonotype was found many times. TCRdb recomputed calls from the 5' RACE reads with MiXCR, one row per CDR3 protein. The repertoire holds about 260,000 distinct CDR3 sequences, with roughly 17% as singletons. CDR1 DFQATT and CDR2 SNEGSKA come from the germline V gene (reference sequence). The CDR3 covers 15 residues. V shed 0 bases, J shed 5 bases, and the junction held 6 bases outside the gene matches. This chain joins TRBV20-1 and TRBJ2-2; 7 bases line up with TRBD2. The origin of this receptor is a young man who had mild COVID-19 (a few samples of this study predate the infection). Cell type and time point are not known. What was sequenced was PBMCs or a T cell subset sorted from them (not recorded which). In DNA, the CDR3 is TGCAGTGCTAGAGATCGCCAGCGGGGTACCGGGGAGCTGTTTTTT. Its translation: CSARDRQRGTGELFF.